This T cell receptor beta chain was found in a study of blood T cells in healthy people across ages. General study findings and limits: It was found that TCR beta diversity correlated strongly with the percentage of naive T cells.

Only a few counts were recorded for this clonotype. The antigen is undetermined. Samples each had at least 5 micrograms of total RNA extracted. A second PCR, run for about 6 to 11 cycles, used a sample-barcoded 5' primer plus a J-beta primer mix. Via MiXCR, TCRdb re-called the 5' RACE reads, giving one row per CDR3 protein. The sample shows 500,000 to 650,000 distinct CDR3 sequences, around a quarter of them seen only once. V shed 4 bases and J 6 bases; nucleotides not matched to a gene: 3. The CDR3 covers 14 residues. Germline CDR1 reads KGHDR; CDR2 reads SFDVKD. The same sample was also used in a study of T cells of mothers and their children. According to that study: Reads recorded for TCR beta CDR3 numbered over 9 million per mother and roughly 3 million per child.

The rearrangement uses TRBV24-1 and TRBJ2-2, with 8 bases lining up with TRBD1. This TCR came from a boy aged 2-9 years in good health. Sequences were obtained from blood. CDR3: CATSDTDRAGELFF. CDR3 in DNA: TGTGCCACCAGTGACACGGACAGGGCCGGGGAGCTGTTTTTT.